Below are 12 T cell receptor beta chains sequenced from a single sample in a study of radiation and T cells in renal cell carcinoma. Sequencing was performed with immunoSEQ multiplex PCR; in TCRdb, only in-frame clones are kept and a portion is missing. The sample has 120,000 to 150,000 clones; approximately 87% are singletons. Time point reported: baseline pretreatment blood. Treatment indicated: 15 Gy SBRT to primary tumor, nephrectomy 4 weeks later. The input for sequencing was blood, taken from a patient whose treatment included radiotherapy and nephrectomy. The receptors were sampled from a woman aged 45-60 years with renal cell carcinoma.

The rearrangement links TRBV10-3 to TRBJ2-5, with a weak D call TRBD2 (5 bases). Germline CDR1 reads ENHRY; CDR2 reads SYGVKD. The CDR3 sequence is 14 residues long. Trimming removed 8 bases at V and 1 base at J, with 14 bases between. The CDR3 protein is CAIAGGGTQETQYF. CDR3 DNA: TGTGCCATCGCCGGCGGAGGCACCCAAGAGACCCAGTACTTC.

The chain couples TRBV6-5 to TRBJ2-7; 9 nucleotides agree with TRBD1. The CDR3 has 16 residues. CDR1 and CDR2 from the germline V gene are MNHEY and SVGAGI. V lost 0 bases, J lost 1 base, and 4 bases stayed unmatched. This CDR3 reads CASSYSNRGLSYEQYF. CDR3 DNA sequence: TGTGCCAGCAGTTACTCGAACAGGGGGCTTTCCTACGAGCAGTACTTC.

The chain links TRBV25-1 to TRBJ1-1, with D uncertain. This CDR3 is 13 amino acids long. Germline V gives CDR1 MGHDK, CDR2 SYGVNS. Trimming removed 4 bases at V and 1 base at J, with 7 bases between. CDR3 sequence: CASSVGGNTEAFF. The DNA for the CDR3 is TGTGCCAGCAGTGTGGGAGGGAACACTGAAGCTTTCTTT.

This clone was seen more than once but under ten times. The V and J genes are TRBV19 and TRBJ1-2; the D is unclear. CDR1 and CDR2 (germline): LNHDA, SQIVND (reference sequence). This CDR3 region has 13 residues. V dropped 5 bases and J dropped 8 bases, with 15 bases sitting between them. This chain's CDR3 is CASSPRRLQGYTF. The CDR3 bases are TGTGCCAGTAGTCCCCGGAGGCTACAGGGCTACACCTTC.

This clone turned up a few times. The chain recombines TRBV7-8 with TRBJ1-2, with 7 bases fitting TRBD1. Trimming took 5 bases from V and 6 from J; bases not matched to a gene: 3. The CDR3 is 12 residues long. The germline V gene encodes CDR1 SGHVS and CDR2 FQNEAQ. CDR3 DNA: TGTGCCAGCAGCATTGGACAGGATGGCTACACCTTC. Protein sequence: CASSIGQDGYTF.

The chain uses TRBV5-1 and TRBJ2-1, with TRBD1 matching over 10 bases. Looked up from germline, CDR1 is SGHRS and CDR2 is YFSETQ. Germline trimming cut 6 bases from V and 5 bases from J; bases unmatched to any gene: 5. The length of the CDR3 is 14 residues. Written as DNA, the CDR3 is TGCGCCAGCATGACCGGGACAGGGGACAATGAGCAGTTCTTC. Residues: CASMTGTGDNEQFF.

The rearrangement links TRBV25-1 to TRBJ2-5; D unresolved. The CDR3 is made up of 13 amino acids. Trimming took off 1 base at V and 3 bases at J, with 6 bases between the two ends. CDR1 and CDR2 from the germline V gene are MGHDK and SYGVNS. This CDR3 is CASSESGKETQYF. CDR3 nucleotides: TGTGCCAGCAGTGAATCCGGTAAAGAGACCCAGTACTTC. The variable domain in full, with the rest retrieved from reference TRBV25-1 and TRBJ2-5, is EADIYQTPRYLVIGTGKKITLECSQTMGHDKMYWYQQDPGMELHLIHYSYGVNSTEKGDLSSESTVSRIRTEHFPLTLESARPSHTSQYLCASSESGKETQYFGPGTRLLVL.

The chain is built from TRBV25-1 and TRBJ2-7; 9 bases fit TRBD1. V gave up 4 bases and J gave up 6 bases; unmatched junction bases: 10. Looked up from germline, CDR1 is MGHDK and CDR2 is SYGVNS. CDR3 length: 15 amino acids. The CDR3 loop is CASSAPGQGLTEQYF. DNA of the CDR3: TGTGCCAGCAGTGCCCCGGGACAGGGATTAACCGAGCAGTACTTC.

As for this clone: This sample also contains other DNA sequences that code for the same CDR3. J is TRBJ2-2 and V is TRBV7-9; D gene ambiguous. Germline CDR1 and CDR2: SEHNR and FQNEAQ (reference sequence). V gave up 1 base and J gave up 0 bases, with 3 bases separating them. This CDR3 has 14 amino acids. CDR3 protein: CASSLGANTGELFF. CDR3 DNA: TGTGCCAGCAGCTTAGGGGCGAACACCGGGGAGCTGTTTTTT. The full variable domain, its missing parts supplied by reference TRBV7-9 and TRBJ2-2, is DTGVSQNPRHKITKRGQNVTFRCDPISEHNRLYWYRQTLGQGPEFLTYFQNEAQLEKSRLLSDRFSAERPKGSFSTLEIQRTEQGDSAMYLCASSLGANTGELFFGEGSRLTVL.

The chain carries TRBV5-4 and TRBJ2-1; 8 bases match TRBD2. CDR1 SGHNT and CDR2 YYREEE come from the germline V gene (reference sequence). The CDR3 totals 13 residues. V shed 4 bases, J shed 8 bases, and the junction held 5 bases outside the gene matches. CDR3 sequence: CASSRGGIDEQFF. The CDR3 DNA reads TGTGCCAGCAGCCGCGGGGGGATCGATGAGCAGTTCTTC.

The rearrangement links TRBV29-1 to TRBJ2-1; 9 bases are shared with TRBD2. Per germline, CDR1 SQVTM and CDR2 ANQGSEA. The V and J ends lost 7 bases and 4 bases, in that order; junction bases with no gene match: 5. The CDR3 runs to 13 residues. Written as DNA, the CDR3 is TGCAGCGCTGGGACTAGCCGTTACAATGAGCAGTTCTTC. It specifies CSAGTSRYNEQFF.

This chain uses TRBV6-4 with TRBJ2-3, with 8 bases matching TRBD2. V was clipped by 6 bases and J by 5 bases; unmatched bases: 10. Germline V CDR1 and CDR2: MRHNA, SNTAGT. This CDR3 region has 15 residues. The CDR3: CASRISGEGQDTQYF. Here the CDR3 DNA reads TGTGCCAGCAGAATTAGCGGGGAAGGGCAAGATACGCAGTATTTT.